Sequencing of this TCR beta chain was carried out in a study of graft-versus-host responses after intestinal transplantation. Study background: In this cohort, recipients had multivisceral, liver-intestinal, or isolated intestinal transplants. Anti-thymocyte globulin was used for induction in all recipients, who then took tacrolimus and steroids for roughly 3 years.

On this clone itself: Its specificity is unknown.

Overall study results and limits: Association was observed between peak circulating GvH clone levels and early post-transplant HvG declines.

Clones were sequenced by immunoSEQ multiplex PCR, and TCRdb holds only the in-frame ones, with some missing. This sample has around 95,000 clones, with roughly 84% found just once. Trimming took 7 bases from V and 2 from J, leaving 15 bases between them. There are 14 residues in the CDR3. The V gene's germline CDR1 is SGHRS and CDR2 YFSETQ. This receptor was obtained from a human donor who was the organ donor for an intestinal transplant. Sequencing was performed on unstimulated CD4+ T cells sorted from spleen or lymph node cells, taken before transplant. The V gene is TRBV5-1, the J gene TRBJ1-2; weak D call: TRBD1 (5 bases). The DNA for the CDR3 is TGCGCCAGCCGCCCCAGGGAGGTCAACTATGGCTACACCTTC. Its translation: CASRPREVNYGYTF.